This TCR beta chain stems from a study of regulatory T cells in long-lasting Graves disease. Time point defined: newly diagnosed GD, antithyroid drugs for less than 3 months. After RNA was extracted from PBMCs, the TCR library was made from it. Arm-PCR of CDR3 regions with iRepertoire HTBI primers generated TCR beta libraries. Per the study methods: Across samples, roughly 58 TRBV and some 14 TRBJ segments were found. MiXCR, run by TCRdb on the multiplex PCR reads, gives a single entry per CDR3 protein. The V and J calls shown here were made by TCRdb, not taken from the authors' results. Of around 250,000 distinct CDR3 sequences listed, approximately 20% are singletons. This clonotype has a handful of counts. V trimming: 7 bases; J trimming: 3 bases; junction bases outside the gene matches: 2. Germline loops: CDR1 DFQATT, CDR2 SNEGSKA (reference sequence). CDR3 length equals 11 residues.

The V and J genes are TRBV20-1 and TRBJ2-5, with 7 bases aligning to TRBD1. The TCR was taken from a female donor with Graves disease. The sample was peripheral blood mononuclear cells (PBMCs), taken at new diagnosis, from a patient treated with antithyroid drugs. Here the CDR3 DNA reads TGCAGTGACGACAGGGAAGAGACCCAGTACTTC. It yields the protein CSDDREETQYF.